The clone carrying this T cell receptor (beta chain) was seen at least ten times. Its antigen is still unknown. Molecular barcoding with unique molecular identifiers was used for the TCRbeta library. TCRdb reanalysed the PCR reads using MiXCR and keeps one entry per CDR3 protein. The sample holds about 300,000 distinct CDR3 sequences, about 7.3% seen once. The CDR3 covers 17 residues. Trimming took off 3 bases at V and 4 bases at J, with 19 bases between the two ends. This sample stems from a study of T-cell reconstitution after alpha-beta-depleted transplantation in children. The study, taken as a whole, reports: By about two months after transplant, alpha-beta T cells reportedly arose from several hundred graft clones that had expanded. From surviving recipient T cells and thymic progenitors came the high day-60 TCRbeta diversity observed in some patients. The authors attributed T-cell counts and diversity one year after transplant mostly to newly produced T cells.

The TCR comes from a female patient aged 2 to 10 who had a stem cell transplant for Fanconi anemia, so the T cells may come from the graft donor. The source was peripheral blood, collected 360 days after TCRalphabeta/CD19-depleted stem cell transplant. The V gene is TRBV12-3 or TRBV12-4, the J gene TRBJ1-3; D is ambiguous. As DNA, the CDR3 is TGTGCCAGCAGTTTGGACGAACGTATCGGAGTCGGAAACACCATATATTTT. It codes for CASSLDERIGVGNTIYF.